This TCR beta chain came from a study of blood T cells in healthy people across ages. The CDR3 extends over 15 amino acids. V lost 3 bases to trimming and J lost 7 bases, with 15 bases between them. The germline gives CDR1 MNHNS, CDR2 SASEGT. The table lists this clonotype with a few counts. The donors, healthy Caucasians from Russia, were aged about 6 to 95. A second PCR of roughly 7 to 11 cycles used a sample-barcoded 5' primer and a J-beta primer mix. TCRdb reprocessed the 5' RACE reads via MiXCR and lists one record per CDR3 protein. Here the sample spans hundreds of thousands of distinct CDR3 sequences, 24% being singletons. In addition, the sample was reused for a study of T cells of mothers and their children.

Sequenced sample: blood. The clonotype was recovered from a boy under 18 in good health. V gene TRBV6-1 combines with J gene TRBJ2-2; weak D call: TRBD1 (6 bases). The CDR3 loop reads CASSDQGTLVGELFF. CDR3 in DNA: TGTGCCAGCAGTGATCAGGGGACCCTCGTCGGGGAGCTGTTTTTT.